The 12 T cell receptor beta chains reported below all come from one sample, sequenced in a study of shared clonotypes between healthy human individuals. The repertoire was sequenced with immunoSEQ multiplex PCR; TCRdb's copy has only in-frame clones and lacks some. The table includes approximately 1,000,000 clones, approximately 77% detected once. The sequenced sample was memory CD4+ T cells from PBMCs. The subset: CD45RA-negative fraction. The receptors derive from a man between 18 and 35 years old in good health. Some clones in this sample may be carry-over from other donors' samples.

The chain joins TRBV28 to TRBJ2-1, with 8 positions matching TRBD1. The CDR3 totals 16 residues. From germline, CDR1 is MDHEN and CDR2 SYDVKM. The V gene end was trimmed by 3 bases and the J gene end by 7 bases; junction bases not matched to a gene: 11. The CDR3 is CASSFPGVRGRNEQFF. The CDR3, as DNA: TGTGCCAGCAGTTTTCCCGGTGTCAGGGGGCGGAATGAGCAGTTCTTC.

Here the CDR3 reads CASTAGSYNEQFF. CDR3 nucleotide sequence: TGTGCCAGCACTGCCGGGTCCTACAATGAGCAGTTCTTC. This chain joins TRBV7-9 and TRBJ2-1; D unresolved. Per the germline V gene, CDR1 is SEHNR and CDR2 is FQNEAQ (reference sequence). The CDR3 contains 13 residues. With 7 bases removed from V and 1 base from J, the gap between germline ends came to 8 bases.

The sample holds a few counts of this clone. V gene TRBV29-1 combines with J gene TRBJ2-3; 12 nucleotides align to TRBD1. The V segment lost 1 base and the J segment 4 bases; nucleotides outside the gene matches: 3. Germline-derived CDR1 and CDR2 are SQVTM and ANQGSEA. CDR3 length equals 15 residues. For the CDR3, the DNA is TGCAGCGTTGAAGGGGGACAGGGGGCGGCAGATACGCAGTATTTT. It specifies CSVEGGQGAADTQYF.

V usage is TRBV5-6 and J usage is TRBJ1-3; D gene ambiguous. Trimming cost V 0 bases and J 1 base, with 11 bases left between them. The CDR3 has 16 residues. The germline V gene has CDR1 SGHDT and CDR2 YYEEEE. This chain's CDR3 is CASSLAQWDSGNTIYF. The DNA of the CDR3 is TGTGCCAGCAGCTTGGCCCAATGGGATTCTGGAAACACCATATATTTT. Filled out from reference TRBV5-6 and TRBJ1-3, the complete variable domain reads DAGVTQSPTHLIKTRGQQVTLRCSPKSGHDTVSWYQQALGQGPQFIFQYYEEEERQRGNFPDRFSGHQFPNYSSELNVNALLLGDSALYLCASSLAQWDSGNTIYFGEGSWLTVV.

The V call is TRBV7-9, the J call TRBJ2-7; D remains ambiguous. CDR1 and CDR2 (germline): SEHNR, FQNEAQ (reference sequence). Deletions cut 3 bases from V and 3 bases from J, with 9 bases between. The CDR3 extends over 13 amino acids. CDR3 in amino acids: CASSLRIHYEQYF. CDR3 sequence (DNA): TGTGCCAGCAGCTTGCGTATACACTACGAGCAGTACTTC.

V and J are TRBV7-6 and TRBJ2-7, with D unclear. With 4 bases removed from V and 12 bases from J, the gap between germline ends came to 13 bases. The V gene's germline CDR1 is SGHVS and CDR2 FNYEAQ. The CDR3 runs 11 residues. The CDR3 DNA sequence: TGTGCCAGCAGCTGGTTGGCTAATACGTACTTC. It is translated as CASSWLANTYF. Supplemented by reference TRBV7-6 and TRBJ2-7, the full variable domain reads GAGVSQSPRYKVTKRGQDVALRCDPISGHVSLYWYRQALGQGPEFLTYFNYEAQQDKSGLPNDRFSAERPEGSISTLTIQRTEQRDSAMYRCASSWLANTYFGPGTRLTVT.

The CDR3: CASSFLPQGPTYEQYF. The CDR3 nucleotides are TGTGCCAGCAGCTTTCTCCCGCAGGGGCCAACCTACGAGCAGTACTTC. The chain carries TRBV5-6 and TRBJ2-7, with a weak D call TRBD1 (6 bases). The CDR3 covers 16 residues. V dropped 2 bases and J dropped 2 bases, with 17 bases sitting between them. Germline V lookup: CDR1 SGHDT, CDR2 YYEEEE. Variable domain in full (rest from reference TRBV5-6 and TRBJ2-7): DAGVTQSPTHLIKTRGQQVTLRCSPKSGHDTVSWYQQALGQGPQFIFQYYEEEERQRGNFPDRFSGHQFPNYSSELNVNALLLGDSALYLCASSFLPQGPTYEQYFGPGTRLTVT.

This clone was seen once. The sample has other DNA sequences that encode this CDR3 too. V and J are TRBV7-3 and TRBJ2-5; D gene unclear. CDR1 and CDR2 (germline): SGHTA, FQGTGA. CDR3 length: 13 residues. Trimming took 3 bases from V and 5 from J, leaving 10 bases between them. The CDR3 nucleotides read TGTGCCAGCAGCTTCGGAGCCCGGGAGACCCAGTACTTC. This codes for CASSFGARETQYF.

The chain carries TRBV28 and TRBJ2-5, with 10 bases matching TRBD2. Germline V gives CDR1 MDHEN, CDR2 SYDVKM. This CDR3 region has 15 residues. The ends lost 5 bases at V and 5 bases at J; junction bases unmatched: 8. CDR3 DNA: TGTGCCAGCAGTCCGGCAGCGGGAGGGACGGAGACCCAGTACTTC. Translated: CASSPAAGGTETQYF.

With regard to this clone: Other DNA sequences within the sample encode an identical CDR3. The rearrangement joins TRBV7-3 to TRBJ2-1; TRBD2 is a possible D gene (6 bases). Germline V gives CDR1 SGHTA, CDR2 FQGTGA. The ends were cut back, 4 bases at V and 4 bases at J, with 14 bases in the middle. The CDR3 loop spans 15 amino acids. In DNA form, the CDR3 reads TGTGCCAGCAGCTCCTCCGGGACTGGGTACAATGAGCAGTTCTTC. Amino acid sequence: CASSSSGTGYNEQFF.

Worth noting for this clone: The sample holds other DNA sequences that translate to the same CDR3. V and J are TRBV30 and TRBJ2-7, with D possibly being TRBD1 (5 bases). V dropped 2 bases and J dropped 3 bases, with 8 bases sitting between them. CDR1 GTSNPN and CDR2 SVGIG come from the germline V gene (reference sequence). The length of the CDR3 is 12 residues. This CDR3 reads CAWSPDSYEQYF. The CDR3 DNA sequence: TGTGCCTGGAGTCCCGACAGCTACGAGCAGTACTTC.

V is TRBV30 and J is TRBJ1-1; D might be TRBD1 (6 bases). This CDR3 has 14 amino acids. The germline CDR1 and CDR2 sequences are GTSNPN and SVGIG (reference sequence). V was trimmed by 4 bases and J by 3 bases, leaving 15 bases between them. CDR3 coding DNA: TGTGCCTGGAAGGGGGACGGAGCGCACACTGAAGCTTTCTTT. Translating it yields CAWKGDGAHTEAFF.